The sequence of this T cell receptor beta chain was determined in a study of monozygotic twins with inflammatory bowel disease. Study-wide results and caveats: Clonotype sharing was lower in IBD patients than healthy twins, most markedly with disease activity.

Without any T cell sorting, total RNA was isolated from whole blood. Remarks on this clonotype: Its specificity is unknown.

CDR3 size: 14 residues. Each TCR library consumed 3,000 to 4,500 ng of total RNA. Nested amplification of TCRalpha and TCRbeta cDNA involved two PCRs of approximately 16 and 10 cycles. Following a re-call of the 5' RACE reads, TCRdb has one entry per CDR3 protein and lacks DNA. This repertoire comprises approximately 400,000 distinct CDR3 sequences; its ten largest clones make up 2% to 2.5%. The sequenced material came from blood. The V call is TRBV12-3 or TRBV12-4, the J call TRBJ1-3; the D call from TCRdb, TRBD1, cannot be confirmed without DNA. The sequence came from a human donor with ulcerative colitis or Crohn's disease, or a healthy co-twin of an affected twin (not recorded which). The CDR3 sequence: CASSLTGPGNTIYF.